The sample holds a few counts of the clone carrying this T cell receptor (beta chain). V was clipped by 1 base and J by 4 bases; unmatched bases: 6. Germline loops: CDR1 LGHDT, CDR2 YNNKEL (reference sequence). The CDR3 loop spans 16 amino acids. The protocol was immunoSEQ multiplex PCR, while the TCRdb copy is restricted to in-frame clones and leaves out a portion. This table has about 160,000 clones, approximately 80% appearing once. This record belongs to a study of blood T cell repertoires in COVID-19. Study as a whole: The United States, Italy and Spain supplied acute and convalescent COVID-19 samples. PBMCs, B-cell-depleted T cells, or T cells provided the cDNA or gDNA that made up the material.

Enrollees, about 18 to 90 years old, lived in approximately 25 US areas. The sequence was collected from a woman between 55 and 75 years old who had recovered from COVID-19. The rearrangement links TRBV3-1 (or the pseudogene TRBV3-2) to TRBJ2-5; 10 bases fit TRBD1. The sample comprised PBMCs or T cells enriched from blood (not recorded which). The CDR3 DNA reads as TGTGCCAGCAGCCAAGGGACAGGGGGGTTTGTAGAGACCCAGTACTTC. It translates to CASSQGTGGFVETQYF.